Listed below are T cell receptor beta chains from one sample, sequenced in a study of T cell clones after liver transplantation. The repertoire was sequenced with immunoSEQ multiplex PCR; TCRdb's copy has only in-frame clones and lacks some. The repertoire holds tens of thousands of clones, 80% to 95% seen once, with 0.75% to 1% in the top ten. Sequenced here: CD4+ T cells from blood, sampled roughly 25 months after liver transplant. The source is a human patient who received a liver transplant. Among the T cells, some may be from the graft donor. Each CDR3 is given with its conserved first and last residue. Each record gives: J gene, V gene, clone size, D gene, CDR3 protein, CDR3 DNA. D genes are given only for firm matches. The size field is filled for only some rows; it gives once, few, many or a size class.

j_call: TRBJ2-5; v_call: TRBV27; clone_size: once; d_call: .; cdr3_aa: CASRGLVQGGETQYF; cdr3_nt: TGTGCCAGCAGGGGACTGGTACAGGGCGGAGAGACCCAGTACTTC
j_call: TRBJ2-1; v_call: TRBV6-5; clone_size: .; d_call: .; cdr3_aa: CASRRQGYNEQFF; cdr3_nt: TGTGCCAGCAGAAGGCAGGGGTACAATGAGCAGTTCTTC
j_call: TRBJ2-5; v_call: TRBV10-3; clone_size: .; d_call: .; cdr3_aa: CAISERETQYF; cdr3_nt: TGTGCCATCAGTGAAAGGGAGACCCAGTACTTC
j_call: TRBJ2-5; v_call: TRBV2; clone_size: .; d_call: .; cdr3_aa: CASSPSEADQETQYF; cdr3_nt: TGTGCCAGCAGTCCCTCTGAGGCGGATCAAGAGACCCAGTACTTC
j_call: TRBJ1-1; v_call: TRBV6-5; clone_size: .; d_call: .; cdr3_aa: CASSRDHDTEAFF; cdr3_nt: TGTGCCAGCAGTCGGGACCATGACACTGAAGCTTTCTTT
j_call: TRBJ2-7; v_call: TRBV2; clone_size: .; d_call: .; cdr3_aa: CASSPDHYEQYF; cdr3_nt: TGTGCCAGCAGCCCGGACCACTACGAGCAGTACTTC
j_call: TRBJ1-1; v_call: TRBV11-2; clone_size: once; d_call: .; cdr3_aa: CASSLATGHGDTEAFF; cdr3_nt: TGTGCCAGCAGCTTAGCGACAGGTCATGGTGACACTGAAGCTTTCTTT
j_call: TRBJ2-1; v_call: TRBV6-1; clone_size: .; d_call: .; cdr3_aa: CASREPKDRQFF; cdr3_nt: TGTGCCAGCAGAGAGCCGAAAGATCGACAGTTCTTC
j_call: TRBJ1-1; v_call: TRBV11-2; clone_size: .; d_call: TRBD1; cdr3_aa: CASSYRTGATNTEAFF; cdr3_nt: TGTGCCAGCAGCTACCGGACAGGGGCGACGAACACTGAAGCTTTCTTT
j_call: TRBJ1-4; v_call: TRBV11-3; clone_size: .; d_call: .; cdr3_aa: CASSLDPGNEKLFF; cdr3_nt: TGTGCCAGCAGCTTGGATCCGGGGAATGAAAAACTGTTTTTT
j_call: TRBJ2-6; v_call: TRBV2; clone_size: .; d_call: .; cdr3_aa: CASSERDRPGANVLTF; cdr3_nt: TGTGCCAGCAGTGAACGGGACCGCCCTGGGGCCAACGTCCTGACTTTC
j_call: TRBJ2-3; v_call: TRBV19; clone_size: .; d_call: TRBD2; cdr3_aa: CASSLAGTSGTDTQYF; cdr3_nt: TGTGCCAGTAGTCTCGCCGGGACTAGCGGGACAGATACGCAGTATTTT
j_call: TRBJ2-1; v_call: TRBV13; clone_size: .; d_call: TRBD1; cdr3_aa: CASSLVKGWASRGHEQFF; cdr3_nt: TGTGCCAGCAGCTTAGTCAAGGGGTGGGCTAGCAGGGGGCATGAGCAGTTCTTC
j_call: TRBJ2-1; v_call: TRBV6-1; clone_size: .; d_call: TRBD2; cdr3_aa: CASSGSGGQREQFF; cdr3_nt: TGTGCCAGCAGTGGATCGGGAGGGCAGCGGGAGCAGTTCTTC
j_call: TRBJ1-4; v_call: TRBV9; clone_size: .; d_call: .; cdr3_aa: CASSESPGFTNEKLFF; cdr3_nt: TGTGCCAGCAGCGAATCCCCAGGTTTCACTAATGAAAAACTGTTTTTT
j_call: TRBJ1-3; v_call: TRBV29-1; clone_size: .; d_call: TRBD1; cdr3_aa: CSVAGQVNSGNTIYF; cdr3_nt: TGCAGCGTAGCCGGACAGGTTAACTCTGGAAACACCATATATTTT
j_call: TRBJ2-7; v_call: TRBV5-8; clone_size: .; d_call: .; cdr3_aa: CASSLTNGSPYEQYF; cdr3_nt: TGTGCCAGCAGCTTGACTAACGGGTCACCCTACGAGCAGTACTTC
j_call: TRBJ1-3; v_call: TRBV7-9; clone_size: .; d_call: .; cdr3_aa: CASSLGQASGNTIYF; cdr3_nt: TGTGCCAGCAGCTTAGGGCAGGCCTCTGGAAACACCATATATTTT
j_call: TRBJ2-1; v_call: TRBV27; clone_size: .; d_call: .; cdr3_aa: CASSFRLAPPRSYNEQFF; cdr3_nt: TGTGCCAGCAGTTTTAGACTCGCCCCGCCACGCTCCTACAATGAGCAGTTCTTC
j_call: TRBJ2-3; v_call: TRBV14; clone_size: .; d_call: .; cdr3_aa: CASSQPGLQDTQYF; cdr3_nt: TGTGCCAGCAGCCAACCGGGCCTCCAGGATACGCAGTATTTT
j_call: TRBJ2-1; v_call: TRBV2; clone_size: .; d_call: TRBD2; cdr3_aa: CASSHTSVNSYNEQFF; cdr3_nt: TGTGCCAGCAGTCACACTAGCGTAAACTCCTACAATGAGCAGTTCTTC
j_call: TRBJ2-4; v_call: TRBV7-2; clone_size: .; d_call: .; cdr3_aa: CASSQSTKNIQYF; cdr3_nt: TGTGCCAGCAGTCAAAGTACCAAAAACATTCAGTACTTC
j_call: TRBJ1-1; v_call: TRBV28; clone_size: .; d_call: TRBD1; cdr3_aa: CASRTGGGTEAFF; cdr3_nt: TGTGCCAGCCGCACAGGGGGGGGCACTGAAGCTTTCTTT
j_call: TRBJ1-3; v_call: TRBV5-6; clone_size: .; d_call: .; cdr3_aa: CASSLGPGVTGNTIYF; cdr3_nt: TGTGCCAGCAGCTTGGGTCCCGGGGTCACTGGAAACACCATATATTTT
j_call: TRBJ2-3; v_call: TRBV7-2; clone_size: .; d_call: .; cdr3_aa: CASSLRRGRQVTDTQYF; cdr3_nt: TGTGCCAGCAGCCTGCGGCGGGGACGACAGGTCACAGATACGCAGTATTTT
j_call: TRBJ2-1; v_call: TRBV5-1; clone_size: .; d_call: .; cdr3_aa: CASSLDRFGEQFF; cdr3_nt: TGCGCCAGCAGCTTGGACAGGTTTGGGGAGCAGTTCTTC
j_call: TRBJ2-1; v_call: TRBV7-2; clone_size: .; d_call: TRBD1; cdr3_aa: CASSTRQGAYEQFF; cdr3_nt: TGTGCCAGCAGCACCCGACAGGGGGCCTATGAGCAGTTCTTC
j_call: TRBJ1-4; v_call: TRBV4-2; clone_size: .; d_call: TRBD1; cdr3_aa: CASSQGTGGVNEKLFF; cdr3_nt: TGTGCCAGCAGCCAAGGGACAGGGGGAGTTAATGAAAAACTGTTTTTT
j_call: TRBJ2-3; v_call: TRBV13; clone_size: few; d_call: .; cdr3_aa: CASSRNRVPDTQYF; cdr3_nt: TGTGCCAGCAGCCGAAACAGGGTCCCAGATACGCAGTATTTT